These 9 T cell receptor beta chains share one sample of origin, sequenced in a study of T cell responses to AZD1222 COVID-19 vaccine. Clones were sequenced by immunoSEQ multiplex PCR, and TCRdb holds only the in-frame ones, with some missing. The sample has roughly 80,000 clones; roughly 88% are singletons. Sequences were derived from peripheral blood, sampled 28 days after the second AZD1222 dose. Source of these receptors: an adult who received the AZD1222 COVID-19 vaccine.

In DNA, the CDR3 is TGTGCCAGCAGTTTGGGACAGGGCGCACAAGCTTTCTTT. It is translated as CASSLGQGAQAFF. The chain carries TRBV12-3 or TRBV12-4 and TRBJ1-1, with TRBD1 identical over 9 bases. This CDR3 spans 13 amino acids. V lost 3 bases and J lost 9; bases outside the gene matches: 5.

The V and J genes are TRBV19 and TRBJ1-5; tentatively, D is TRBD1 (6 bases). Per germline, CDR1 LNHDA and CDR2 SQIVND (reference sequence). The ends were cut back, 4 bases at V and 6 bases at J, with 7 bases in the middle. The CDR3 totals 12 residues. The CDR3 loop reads CASSTGAQPQHF. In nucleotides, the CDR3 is TGTGCCAGTAGTACAGGGGCTCAGCCCCAGCATTTT. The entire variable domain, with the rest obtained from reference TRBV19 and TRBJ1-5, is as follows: DGGITQSPKYLFRKEGQNVTLSCEQNLNHDAMYWYRQDPGQGLRLIYYSQIVNDFQKGDIAEGYSVSREKKESFPLTVTSAQKNPTAFYLCASSTGAQPQHFGDGTRLSIL.

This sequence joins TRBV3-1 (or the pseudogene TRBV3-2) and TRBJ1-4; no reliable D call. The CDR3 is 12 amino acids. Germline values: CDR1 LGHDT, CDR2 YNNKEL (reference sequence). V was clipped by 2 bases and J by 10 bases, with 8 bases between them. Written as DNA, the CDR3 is TGTGCCAGCAGCCAACTTCAAGGAAAACTGTTTTTT. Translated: CASSQLQGKLFF.

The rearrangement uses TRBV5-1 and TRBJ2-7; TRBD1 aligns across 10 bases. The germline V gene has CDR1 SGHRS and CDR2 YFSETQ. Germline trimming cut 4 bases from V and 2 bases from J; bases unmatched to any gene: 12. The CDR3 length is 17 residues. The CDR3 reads CASSPGGAGTGAYEQYF. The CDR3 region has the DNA TGCGCCAGCAGCCCTGGAGGAGCCGGGACAGGGGCCTACGAGCAGTACTTC.

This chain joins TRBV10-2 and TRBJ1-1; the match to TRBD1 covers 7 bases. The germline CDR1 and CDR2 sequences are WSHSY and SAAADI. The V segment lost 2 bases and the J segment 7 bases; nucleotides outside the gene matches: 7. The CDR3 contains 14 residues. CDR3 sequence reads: CASSEARGGLEAFF. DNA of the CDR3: TGCGCCAGCAGTGAGGCCAGGGGGGGTCTTGAAGCTTTCTTT.

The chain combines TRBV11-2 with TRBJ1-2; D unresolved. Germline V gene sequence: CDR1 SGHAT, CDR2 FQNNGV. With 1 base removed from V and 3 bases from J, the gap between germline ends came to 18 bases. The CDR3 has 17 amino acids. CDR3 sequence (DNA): TGTGCCAGCAGCTTAGGAAGCCCCAGGACTTCCTACTATGGCTACACCTTC. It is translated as CASSLGSPRTSYYGYTF.

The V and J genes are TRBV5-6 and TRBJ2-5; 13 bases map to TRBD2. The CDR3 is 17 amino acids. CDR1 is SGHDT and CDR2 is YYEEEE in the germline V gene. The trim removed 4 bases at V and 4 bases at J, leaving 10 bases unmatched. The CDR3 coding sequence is TGTGCCAGCAGCCCATCACTAGCGGGGGGGCCATCAGAGACCCAGTACTTC. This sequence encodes CASSPSLAGGPSETQYF.

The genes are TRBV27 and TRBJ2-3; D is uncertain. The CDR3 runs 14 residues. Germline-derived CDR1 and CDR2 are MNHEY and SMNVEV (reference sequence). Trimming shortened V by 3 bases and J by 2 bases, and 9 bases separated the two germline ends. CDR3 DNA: TGTGCCAGCAGTTTGGCCCAGTACACAGATACGCAGTATTTT. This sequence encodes CASSLAQYTDTQYF.

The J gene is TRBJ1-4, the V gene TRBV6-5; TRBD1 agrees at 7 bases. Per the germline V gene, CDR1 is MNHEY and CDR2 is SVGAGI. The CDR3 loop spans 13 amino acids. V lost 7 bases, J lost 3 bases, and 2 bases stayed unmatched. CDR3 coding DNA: TGTGCCAGCATGGGGACAGCTAATGAAAAACTGTTTTTT. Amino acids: CASMGTANEKLFF.